Presented here are 3 T cell receptor beta chains from one specimen sequenced in a study of response to subunit inactivated influenza vaccine. TCRdb re-called the RT-PCR reads through MiXCR, storing one row per CDR3 protein. The table has fewer than 700,000 distinct CDR3 sequences, 13% seen once. This material consisted of PBMCs from blood, taken about 6 weeks after vaccination. Receptors were obtained from a middle-aged man who received an inactivated influenza vaccine.

This clonotype came up once. The CDR3 loop reads CASSHTIPHDNNEQFF. In DNA, the CDR3 is TGCGCCAGCAGCCACACTATACCGCATGACAACAATGAGCAGTTCTTC. This chain links TRBV23-1 with TRBJ2-1; no clear D. TRBV23-1 is sorted into the ORF group, with uncertain function. The CDR3 is made up of 16 amino acids. Trimming cost V 6 bases and J 5 bases, with 20 bases left between them.

V gene TRBV7-9 combines with J gene TRBJ2-1; TRBD1 aligns across 9 bases. The CDR3 loop spans 15 amino acids. V shed 5 bases, J shed 8 bases, and the junction held 10 bases outside the gene matches. Germline CDR1 is SEHNR and CDR2 is FQNEAQ (reference sequence). CDR3 residues: CASSTRQGERDEQFF. CDR3 coding DNA: TGTGCCAGCAGCACTCGACAGGGGGAGAGGGATGAGCAGTTCTTC.

This clonotype was detected ten times or more. The chain joins TRBV20-1 to TRBJ2-7; TRBD1 matches 9 bases. Looked up from germline, CDR1 is DFQATT and CDR2 is SNEGSKA (reference sequence). The CDR3 length is 15 residues. V shed 3 bases and J 4 bases; nucleotides not matched to a gene: 10. The CDR3 nucleotides are TGCAGTGCTAGGGTGGCACAGGGGGCGGCTTACGAGCAGTACTTC. Protein sequence: CSARVAQGAAYEQYF.